These 15 T cell receptor beta chains originate from one sample sequenced in a study of radiation and T cells in renal cell carcinoma. Time point indicated: blood 2 weeks post-SBRT. Sample treatment: 15 Gy SBRT to primary tumor, nephrectomy 4 weeks later. The table came from immunoSEQ multiplex PCR; TCRdb's copy has only in-frame clones and leaves some out. The data show over 60,000 clones, about 80% seen once. The sequencing used blood, collected from a patient whose treatment included radiotherapy and nephrectomy. The origin of the receptors is a man in his 60s with renal cell carcinoma.

The J gene is TRBJ1-1, the V gene TRBV4-3; 8 positions agree with TRBD1. The CDR3 runs 14 residues. Losses at the gene ends were 0 bases for V and 5 bases for J; bases not matched to a gene: 2. Germline lookup yields CDR1 LGHNA and CDR2 YSLEER. CDR3 loop: CASSQDYRGTEAFF. The CDR3 nucleotides read TGCGCCAGCAGCCAAGACTACAGGGGGACTGAAGCTTTCTTT.

The chain joins TRBV5-6 to TRBJ2-7; a weak D match, TRBD2 (6 bases). V gave up 1 base and J gave up 3 bases, with 20 bases separating them. Germline CDR1 is SGHDT and CDR2 is YYEEEE. The CDR3 length is 17 residues. CDR3 in amino acids: CASSLYGGETIDYEQYV. As DNA, the CDR3 is TGTGCCAGCAGCTTGTACGGGGGAGAAACGATAGACTACGAGCAGTACGTC.

This chain connects TRBV7-2 to TRBJ2-1; TRBD2 aligns across 16 bases. Germline CDR1 and CDR2: SGHTA and FQGNSA. The CDR3 is 16 amino acids. Unmatched junction bases numbered 7, after V lost 5 bases and J lost 9 bases. CDR3 DNA: TGTGCCAGCAGCCAGGGACTAGCGGGGGGGGTTGGTGAGCAGTTCTTC. Protein sequence: CASSQGLAGGVGEQFF.

J is TRBJ2-1 and V is TRBV7-6, with 8 bases identical to TRBD2. The J segment lost 12 bases and the V segment lost 1 base, leaving 8 bases of the junction unmatched. CDR3 length equals 14 residues. Germline assignment: CDR1 SGHVS and CDR2 FNYEAQ. Here the CDR3 reads CASSLEGGTSRQFF. The CDR3 DNA is TGTGCCAGCAGCTTAGAAGGGGGGACTAGTCGGCAGTTCTTC. Filled out from reference TRBV7-6 and TRBJ2-1, the complete variable domain reads GAGVSQSPRYKVTKRGQDVALRCDPISGHVSLYWYRQALGQGPEFLTYFNYEAQQDKSGLPNDRFSAERPEGSISTLTIQRTEQRDSAMYRCASSLEGGTSRQFFGPGTRLTVL.

V is TRBV9 and J is TRBJ1-2; TRBD1 might be the D (6 bases). This CDR3 is built from 12 residues. V was cut by 4 bases and J by 2 bases, with 6 bases left in between. Germline lookup yields CDR1 SGDLS and CDR2 YYNGEE. The CDR3 sequence is CASSTGNYGYTF. DNA of the CDR3: TGTGCCAGCAGCACAGGGAACTATGGCTACACCTTC.

This chain uses TRBV7-6 with TRBJ1-3; D is undetermined. Trimming took off 1 base at V and 4 bases at J, with 5 bases between the two ends. The CDR3 runs 13 residues. Germline assignment: CDR1 SGHVS and CDR2 FNYEAQ. The CDR3 region has the DNA TGTGCCAGCAGCTTAGTAGCCGGAAACACCATATATTTT. Translation gives CASSLVAGNTIYF. The full variable domain, completed using reference TRBV7-6 and TRBJ1-3, is GAGVSQSPRYKVTKRGQDVALRCDPISGHVSLYWYRQALGQGPEFLTYFNYEAQQDKSGLPNDRFSAERPEGSISTLTIQRTEQRDSAMYRCASSLVAGNTIYFGEGSWLTVV.

This clone has only a few counts. V gene TRBV19 combines with J gene TRBJ2-5, with 14 bases identical to TRBD2. Per the germline V gene, CDR1 is LNHDA and CDR2 is SQIVND (reference sequence). The CDR3 is 16 residues long. V was pared by 7 bases and J by 5 bases, with 9 bases of the junction left unmatched. CDR3 DNA: TGTGCCAGTACCCAAGGGACTAGCGGGAGAGGGGAGACCCAGTACTTC. As protein: CASTQGTSGRGETQYF. Full variable domain (outside the CDR3, taken from reference TRBV19 and TRBJ2-5): DGGITQSPKYLFRKEGQNVTLSCEQNLNHDAMYWYRQDPGQGLRLIYYSQIVNDFQKGDIAEGYSVSREKKESFPLTVTSAQKNPTAFYLCASTQGTSGRGETQYFGPGTRLLVL.

The sample holds a few counts of this clone. This chain joins TRBV7-7 and TRBJ2-5; D is unresolved. The germline V gene encodes CDR1 SSHAT and CDR2 FNYEAQ (reference sequence). This CDR3 region has 15 residues. V was trimmed by 0 bases and J by 5 bases, leaving 13 bases between them. CDR3 sequence: CASSLALEGLETQYF. For the CDR3, the DNA is TGTGCCAGCAGCTTAGCTCTGGAAGGGCTGGAGACCCAGTACTTC.

This chain connects TRBV10-3 to TRBJ1-1; D perhaps matches TRBD1 (6 bases). V shed 3 bases and J shed 5 bases, with 16 bases lying between them. Germline V gene lookup returns CDR1 ENHRY and CDR2 SYGVKD. The CDR3 contains 15 residues. Here the CDR3 DNA reads TGTGCCATCAGTGACCGCGACCGAGGGGGAACTGAAGCTTTCTTT. The encoded protein is CAISDRDRGGTEAFF.

DNA for the CDR3: TGTGCCAGTAGTATAGTTGGAAAGGGACAGCGAGAAACCGGGGGCGCTGAAGCTTTCTTT. It codes for CASSIVGKGQRETGGAEAFF. This chain uses TRBV19 with TRBJ1-1; 7 nucleotides align to TRBD1. Germline values: CDR1 LNHDA, CDR2 SQIVND (reference sequence). The length of the CDR3 is 20 residues. V lost 1 base to trimming and J lost 6 bases; unmatched junction nucleotides: 23. Combining the CDR3 with reference TRBV19 and TRBJ1-1 gives the whole variable domain DGGITQSPKYLFRKEGQNVTLSCEQNLNHDAMYWYRQDPGQGLRLIYYSQIVNDFQKGDIAEGYSVSREKKESFPLTVTSAQKNPTAFYLCASSIVGKGQRETGGAEAFFGQGTRLTVV.

The V gene is TRBV15, the J gene TRBJ1-2, with 8 bases fitting TRBD1. The germline CDR1 and CDR2 sequences are LNHNV and YYDKDF (reference sequence). The length of the CDR3 is 15 residues. Germline trimming cut 3 bases from V and 0 bases from J; bases unmatched to any gene: 3. The CDR3 DNA is TGTGCCACCAGCAGGACAGGGGTATCTAACTATGGCTACACCTTC. Amino acid sequence: CATSRTGVSNYGYTF.

The chain combines TRBV6-5 with TRBJ2-3, with TRBD2 as a possible D gene (6 bases). With 10 bases removed from V and 0 bases from J, the gap between germline ends came to 17 bases. This CDR3 comprises 15 residues. CDR1 MNHEY and CDR2 SVGAGI come from the germline V gene. The CDR3 bases are TGTGCCACCGGGCGGGGTACTTCTAGCACAGATACGCAGTATTTT. Its protein product is CATGRGTSSTDTQYF.

This chain uses TRBV11-3 with TRBJ2-7; no clear D gene. V was pared by 1 base and J by 4 bases, with 8 bases between. The CDR3 length is 13 residues. Germline CDR1 SGHNT, CDR2 YENEEA. Here the CDR3 reads CASSLGQKYEQYV. The CDR3 coding sequence is TGTGCCAGCAGCTTAGGTCAGAAATACGAGCAGTACGTC.

The V and J genes are TRBV7-9 and TRBJ2-3; D tentatively reads TRBD1 or TRBD2 (7 bases each). The ends were cut back, 3 bases at V and 4 bases at J, with 11 bases in the middle. The CDR3 loop spans 14 amino acids. Germline CDR1 SEHNR, CDR2 FQNEAQ (reference sequence). The CDR3 nucleotides are TGTGCCAGCAGCTTCTCAGGGGGGGCAGATACGCAGTATTTT. This gives the protein CASSFSGGADTQYF.

This clone was seen only a few times. J is TRBJ1-1 and V is TRBV19, with TRBD1 as a possible D gene (5 bases). The CDR3 length is 15 residues. V was pared by 3 bases and J by 1 base, with 12 bases between. Per the germline V gene, CDR1 is LNHDA and CDR2 is SQIVND (reference sequence). In DNA form, the CDR3 reads TGTGCCAGTAGTATGGTAGGACAACCGAACACTGAAGCTTTCTTT. It codes for CASSMVGQPNTEAFF.